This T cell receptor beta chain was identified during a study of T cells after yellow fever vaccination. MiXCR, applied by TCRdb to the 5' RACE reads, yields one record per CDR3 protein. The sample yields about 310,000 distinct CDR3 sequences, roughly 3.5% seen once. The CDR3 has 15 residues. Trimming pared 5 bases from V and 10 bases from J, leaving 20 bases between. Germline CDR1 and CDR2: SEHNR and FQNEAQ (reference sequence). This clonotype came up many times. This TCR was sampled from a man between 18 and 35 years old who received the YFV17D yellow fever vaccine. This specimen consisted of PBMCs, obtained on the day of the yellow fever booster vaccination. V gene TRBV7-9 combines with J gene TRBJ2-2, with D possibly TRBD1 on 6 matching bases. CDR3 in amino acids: CASSQNVETGKELFF. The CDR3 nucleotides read TGTGCCAGCAGCCAAAACGTAGAAACAGGGAAGGAGCTGTTTTTT.